These 8 T cell receptor beta chains share one sample of origin, sequenced in a study of OX40 agonist ivuxolimab in advanced cancers. Libraries were prepared by immunoSEQ multiplex PCR; TCRdb keeps only in-frame clonotypes and omits some of them. The sample includes under 75,000 clones, 90% to 95% of them seen just once. This specimen consisted of CD4+ or CD8+ T cells sorted from blood, obtained in a trial of the OX40 agonist ivuxolimab. The origin of the receptors is an adult with an advanced solid tumor such as melanoma, head and neck, liver or kidney cancer.

This clone has only one observation. The V gene is TRBV4-2, the J gene TRBJ2-1; TRBD1 matches 8 bases. Looked up from germline, CDR1 is LGHNA and CDR2 is YNFKEQ. With V trimmed by 2 bases and J by 3 bases, 9 bases remained unmatched. This CDR3 spans 17 amino acids. CDR3 protein: CASSQWMDRADYNEQFF. For the CDR3, the DNA is TGTGCCAGCAGCCAATGGATGGACAGGGCCGACTACAATGAGCAGTTCTTC.

CDR3 DNA sequence: TGTGCCAGCAGTCCGGAGAGACTAGCGGGAAGGGAGACCCAGTACTTC. Amino acids: CASSPERLAGRETQYF. This chain links TRBV28 with TRBJ2-5, with 11 bases lining up with TRBD2. The CDR3 runs to 16 residues. Looked up from germline, CDR1 is MDHEN and CDR2 is SYDVKM. V shed 5 bases, J shed 5 bases, and the junction held 10 bases outside the gene matches. The full variable domain, its missing parts supplied by reference TRBV28 and TRBJ2-5, is DVKVTQSSRYLVKRTGEKVFLECVQDMDHENMFWYRQDPGLGLRLIYFSYDVKMKEKGDIPEGYSVSREKKERFSLILESASTNQTSMYLCASSPERLAGRETQYFGPGTRLLVL.

The V gene is TRBV4-1, the J gene TRBJ1-1; perhaps TRBD1 as D (6 bases). The CDR3 is 13 amino acids. Trimming took 6 bases from V and 4 from J, leaving 12 bases between them. Germline values: CDR1 MGHRA, CDR2 YSYEKL. CDR3 region: CASSHRVRTEAFF. CDR3 sequence (DNA): TGCGCCAGCAGTCACAGGGTCCGCACTGAAGCTTTCTTT.

The rearrangement links TRBV18 to TRBJ1-2, with 7 bases fitting TRBD1. Trimming cost V 3 bases and J 3 bases; bases outside gene matches: 16. CDR3 length: 18 amino acids. CDR1 and CDR2 (germline): KGHSH, LQKENI. The CDR3 is CASSPPNTGEEGDYGYTF. The CDR3, as DNA: TGTGCCAGCTCACCTCCTAACACAGGGGAAGAAGGAGACTATGGCTACACCTTC.

The rearrangement joins TRBV19 to TRBJ2-5; D unresolved. Between the trimmed V and J ends, which lost 7 bases and 9 bases, there was a span of 21 bases. CDR3 length equals 14 residues. The germline V gene has CDR1 LNHDA and CDR2 SQIVND (reference sequence). CDR3 in DNA: TGTGCCAGTAACGGTTATGGCGGCGCCGGAGCCCAGTACTTC. Amino acid sequence: CASNGYGGAGAQYF.

The chain couples TRBV2 to TRBJ2-7, with D possibly TRBD2 on 5 matching bases. V was trimmed by 4 bases and J by 4 bases, leaving 11 bases between them. This CDR3 is 13 amino acids long. Germline loops: CDR1 SNHLY, CDR2 FYNNEI. In nucleotides, the CDR3 is TGTGCCAGCAGTGTAACTAGGGATTACGAGCAGTACTTC. It is translated as CASSVTRDYEQYF.

The chain combines TRBV11-1 with TRBJ2-2, with no clear D. There are 13 residues in the CDR3. V lost 2 bases, J lost 2 bases, and 3 bases lay in between. CDR1 and CDR2 (germline): SGHAT, FQDESV (reference sequence). DNA of the CDR3: TGTGCCAGCAGCTTACCAAACACCGGGGAGCTGTTTTTT. This translates into CASSLPNTGELFF.

The chain recombines TRBV6-5 with TRBJ2-3; D gene unclear. CDR1 and CDR2 (germline): MNHEY, SVGAGI. V dropped 1 base and J dropped 3 bases, with 8 bases sitting between them. The CDR3 totals 14 residues. The CDR3 nucleotides are TGTGCCAGCAGTTACTTTGCCCCAACAGATACGCAGTATTTT. It codes for CASSYFAPTDTQYF.